The 25 T cell receptor beta chains listed next were all sequenced from one sample in a study of T cell responses to AZD1222 COVID-19 vaccine. Clones were sequenced by immunoSEQ multiplex PCR, and TCRdb holds only the in-frame ones, with some missing. The sample gives 110,000 to 150,000 clones, approximately 93% of which show up once; over 0.85% is in the top ten. The source was peripheral blood, collected on day 0 of MenACWY control vaccination. The receptors derive from an adult in good health.

CDR3 protein: CSVEVLTDRYEQYF. Written as DNA, the CDR3 is TGCAGCGTTGAAGTACTGACCGACAGGTACGAGCAGTACTTC. The V gene is TRBV29-1, the J gene TRBJ2-7; D is perhaps TRBD1 (6 bases). The germline gives CDR1 SQVTM, CDR2 ANQGSEA. The CDR3 covers 14 residues. The V end lost 1 base, the J end lost 4 bases, and 14 bases lay between the germline ends.

The chain joins TRBV28 to TRBJ1-2; D possibly corresponds to TRBD1 (5 bases). The CDR3 is made up of 15 amino acids. V lost 5 bases, J lost 8 bases, and 21 bases lay in between. The germline V gene has CDR1 MDHEN and CDR2 SYDVKM. The CDR3 region is CASSTPSTGGLGYTF. CDR3 DNA sequence: TGTGCCAGCAGTACCCCCAGTACAGGCGGATTGGGCTACACCTTC.

The rearrangement uses TRBV9 and TRBJ2-1; possibly TRBD1 for D (5 bases). Germline CDR1 and CDR2: SGDLS and YYNGEE. V was cut by 0 bases and J by 8 bases, with 9 bases left in between. The CDR3 has 13 amino acids. CDR3 loop: CASSVGGRDEQFF. The CDR3 DNA reads as TGTGCCAGCAGCGTAGGTGGCAGGGATGAGCAGTTCTTC. The full variable domain, its missing parts supplied by reference TRBV9 and TRBJ2-1, is DSGVTQTPKHLITATGQRVTLRCSPRSGDLSVYWYQQSLDQGLQFLIQYYNGEERAKGNILERFSAQQFPDLHSELNLSSLELGDSALYFCASSVGGRDEQFFGPGTRLTVL.

The chain links TRBV2 to TRBJ1-1; D perhaps matches TRBD1 (5 bases). Germline loops: CDR1 SNHLY, CDR2 FYNNEI. This CDR3 is 15 amino acids long. Deletions cut 8 bases from V and 0 bases from J, with 16 bases between. CDR3 sequence: CASSTYGTVNTEAFF. The CDR3 DNA follows: TGTGCCAGCTCAACTTACGGGACGGTGAACACTGAAGCTTTCTTT.

The rearrangement links TRBV7-9 to TRBJ2-3; D not resolved. V was cut by 6 bases and J by 5 bases, with 15 bases left in between. Per germline, CDR1 SEHNR and CDR2 FQNEAQ (reference sequence). The CDR3 is 14 residues long. The CDR3 DNA is TGTGCCAGCAGACCCAGACGGAACATAGATACGCAGTATTTT. It yields the protein CASRPRRNIDTQYF. Full variable domain (outside the CDR3, taken from reference TRBV7-9 and TRBJ2-3): DTGVSQNPRHKITKRGQNVTFRCDPISEHNRLYWYRQTLGQGPEFLTYFQNEAQLEKSRLLSDRFSAERPKGSFSTLEIQRTEQGDSAMYLCASRPRRNIDTQYFGPGTRLTVL.

Here the CDR3 reads CASSREGFNYNEQFF. CDR3 DNA: TGCGCCAGCAGCCGGGAAGGTTTCAATTACAATGAGCAGTTCTTC. V is TRBV5-1 and J is TRBJ2-1; tentatively, D is TRBD2 (5 bases). Trimming cost V 4 bases and J 4 bases, with 15 bases left between them. Germline loops: CDR1 SGHRS, CDR2 YFSETQ. The CDR3 consists of 15 residues. The full variable domain, in which reference TRBV5-1 and TRBJ2-1 provide the parts outside the CDR3, is KAGVTQTPRYLIKTRGQQVTLSCSPISGHRSVSWYQQTPGQGLQFLFEYFSETQRNKGNFPGRFSGRQFSNSRSEMNVSTLELGDSALYLCASSREGFNYNEQFFGPGTRLTVL.

V and J are TRBV19 and TRBJ1-5; perhaps TRBD1 as D (6 bases). The V gene's germline CDR1 is LNHDA and CDR2 SQIVND (reference sequence). V gave up 5 bases and J gave up 3 bases, with 14 bases separating them. The CDR3 consists of 15 residues. The CDR3 reads CASSGTPVLNQPQHF. The CDR3 DNA is TGTGCCAGTAGTGGGACACCTGTACTCAATCAGCCCCAGCATTTT.

This chain joins TRBV6-5 and TRBJ1-1, with 7 bases aligning to TRBD1. The germline V gene encodes CDR1 MNHEY and CDR2 SVGAGI. CDR3 size: 14 residues. The trim removed 6 bases at V and 6 bases at J, leaving 10 bases unmatched. CDR3 protein: CASRPTQGGPEAFF. The CDR3 bases are TGTGCCAGCAGGCCTACTCAGGGGGGTCCTGAAGCTTTCTTT.

The genes are TRBV12-3 or TRBV12-4 and TRBJ1-2; D not resolved. Trimming removed 2 bases at V and 2 bases at J, with 6 bases between. The CDR3 spans 13 residues. CDR3 DNA sequence: TGTGCCAGCAGTTTACAAGCCAACTATGGCTACACCTTC. Translation gives CASSLQANYGYTF.

V gene TRBV4-1 combines with J gene TRBJ2-1; 7 bases map to TRBD2. Trimming at V came to 3 bases and at J to 2 bases, leaving 4 bases not matched to a gene. Germline V gene sequence: CDR1 MGHRA, CDR2 YSYEKL. The CDR3 is 15 amino acids. CDR3 nucleotide sequence: TGCGCCAGCAGCCACGAGGGACTACCCTACAATGAGCAGTTCTTC. This translates into CASSHEGLPYNEQFF.

The rearrangement uses TRBV4-2 and TRBJ2-1; D ambiguous. The CDR3 runs to 13 residues. Trimming took 1 base from V and 7 from J, leaving 8 bases between them. Per the germline V gene, CDR1 is LGHNA and CDR2 is YNFKEQ. CDR3 in DNA: TGTGCCAGCAGCCAAGGCCATGGAAATGAGCAGTTCTTC. It specifies CASSQGHGNEQFF.

The chain combines TRBV27 with TRBJ1-6; no reliable D call. The germline V gene has CDR1 MNHEY and CDR2 SMNVEV (reference sequence). Trimming took off 2 bases at V and 8 bases at J, with 13 bases between the two ends. This CDR3 spans 15 amino acids. The DNA for the CDR3 is TGTGCCAGCAGTTTAAAAGGACTCTGGGATTCACCCCTCCACTTT. This codes for CASSLKGLWDSPLHF.

This chain uses TRBV7-2 with TRBJ2-5; D is unresolved. CDR1 and CDR2 from the germline V gene are SGHTA and FQGNSA. The length of the CDR3 is 14 residues. V was pared by 5 bases and J by 5 bases, with 15 bases between. DNA of the CDR3: TGTGCCAGCAGCCCGGGTGATTTGAGGGAGACCCAGTACTTC. Translated, it gives CASSPGDLRETQYF.

V usage is TRBV18 and J usage is TRBJ1-1; D ambiguous. Germline CDR1 KGHSH, CDR2 LQKENI. The ends were cut back, 6 bases at V and 4 bases at J, with 12 bases in the middle. The CDR3 runs 13 residues. CDR3 sequence: CASSTEWATEAFF. As DNA, the CDR3 is TGTGCCAGCTCCACCGAGTGGGCCACTGAAGCTTTCTTT. Full variable domain (missing parts from reference TRBV18 and TRBJ1-1): NAGVMQNPRHLVRRRGQEARLRCSPMKGHSHVYWYRQLPEEGLKFMVYLQKENIIDESGMPKERFSAEFPKEGPSILRIQQVVRGDSAAYFCASSTEWATEAFFGQGTRLTVV.

This rearrangement joins TRBV5-8 to TRBJ1-3; D uncertain. V was clipped by 0 bases and J by 3 bases, with 4 bases between them. The CDR3 has 13 amino acids. CDR1 is SGHTS and CDR2 is YDEGEE in the germline V gene. The CDR3 protein is CASSLVSGNTIYF. The CDR3 DNA reads as TGTGCCAGCAGCTTGGTTAGTGGAAACACCATATATTTT.

The chain employs TRBV18 and TRBJ2-7, with no clear D. Germline loops: CDR1 KGHSH, CDR2 LQKENI. The CDR3 loop spans 15 amino acids. V lost 0 bases, J lost 5 bases, and 14 bases lay in between. CDR3 coding DNA: TGTGCCAGCTCACCACCGACACCTCAAGGCGACGAGCAGTACTTC. This sequence encodes CASSPPTPQGDEQYF.

CDR3 protein: CASSYGQLQGGRTEAFF. CDR3 sequence (DNA): TGCGCCAGCAGTTACGGACAGCTACAAGGGGGTAGGACTGAAGCTTTCTTT. This chain uses TRBV5-1 with TRBJ1-1; tentative D call: TRBD1 (6 bases). Germline assignment: CDR1 SGHRS and CDR2 YFSETQ. This CDR3 spans 17 amino acids. V lost 5 bases and J lost 5, with 25 bases in between.

The rearrangement uses TRBV7-9 and TRBJ1-1, with D possibly matching TRBD1 (5 bases). Germline CDR1 reads SEHNR; CDR2 reads FQNEAQ (reference sequence). This CDR3 has 13 amino acids. The V gene lost 1 base and the J gene lost 10 bases, with 13 bases spanning the gap. CDR3 in DNA: TGTGCCAGCAGCTTAGGACAGTACTTTGGAGCTTTCTTT. This codes for CASSLGQYFGAFF.

The chain couples TRBV28 to TRBJ2-3; D not certain. V gave up 6 bases and J gave up 3 bases, with 10 bases separating them. The CDR3 consists of 13 residues. Germline V CDR1 and CDR2: MDHEN, SYDVKM. Here the CDR3 reads CASRGHQTDTQYF. The CDR3 nucleotides read TGTGCCAGCAGAGGTCATCAGACAGATACGCAGTATTTT. The full variable domain, in which reference TRBV28 and TRBJ2-3 provide the parts outside the CDR3, is DVKVTQSSRYLVKRTGEKVFLECVQDMDHENMFWYRQDPGLGLRLIYFSYDVKMKEKGDIPEGYSVSREKKERFSLILESASTNQTSMYLCASRGHQTDTQYFGPGTRLTVL.

J is TRBJ1-1 and V is TRBV5-1; D uncertain. CDR1 and CDR2 from the germline V gene are SGHRS and YFSETQ. This CDR3 region has 15 residues. The V and J ends lost 2 bases and 2 bases respectively, with 13 bases between them. The CDR3 nucleotides are TGCGCCAGCAGCTTAACCGGCCTCCAAAACACTGAAGCTTTCTTT. This sequence encodes CASSLTGLQNTEAFF.

The chain has TRBV13 and TRBJ1-2; 10 bases align to TRBD1. Looked up from germline, CDR1 is PRHDT and CDR2 is FYEKMQ (reference sequence). V shed 5 bases and J 8 bases; nucleotides not matched to a gene: 8. The CDR3 loop spans 14 amino acids. The DNA for the CDR3 is TGTGCCAGCAGCCAACCCGGGACAGGGGCAGGCTACACCTTC. This translates into CASSQPGTGAGYTF.

This chain joins TRBV5-1 and TRBJ1-2; no definite D call. Trimming removed 0 bases at V and 6 bases at J, with 9 bases between. Germline loops: CDR1 SGHRS, CDR2 YFSETQ. The CDR3 length is 13 residues. DNA of the CDR3: TGCGCCAGCAGCTTGGGCAGACCGGATGGCTACACCTTC. Translating it yields CASSLGRPDGYTF.

This clone appeared a single time. This chain joins TRBV19 and TRBJ1-6; a weak D match, TRBD1 (5 bases). Germline assignment: CDR1 LNHDA and CDR2 SQIVND (reference sequence). The CDR3 extends over 15 amino acids. Between the trimmed V and J ends, which lost 2 bases and 5 bases, there was a span of 10 bases. CDR3 sequence reads: CASSISGADNSPLHF. Written as DNA, the CDR3 is TGTGCCAGTAGTATATCCGGGGCCGATAATTCACCCCTCCACTTT.

CDR3 in DNA: TGTGCCACCAGCAGTGGCAGGGTGAACACTGAAGCTTTCTTT. It yields the protein CATSSGRVNTEAFF. The chain has TRBV15 and TRBJ1-1; maybe TRBD1 (5 bases). This CDR3 region has 14 residues. Germline V lookup: CDR1 LNHNV, CDR2 YYDKDF (reference sequence). Trimming removed 3 bases at V and 0 bases at J, with 8 bases between.

This sequence joins TRBV28 and TRBJ2-1; no clear D. Trimming pared 6 bases from V and 4 bases from J, leaving 13 bases between. This CDR3 spans 14 amino acids. Germline CDR1 reads MDHEN; CDR2 reads SYDVKM. The CDR3 loop reads CASSRPDVYNEQFF. CDR3 DNA sequence: TGTGCCAGCAGCCGTCCGGACGTGTACAATGAGCAGTTCTTC.